Sequencing of this T cell receptor beta chain was carried out in a study of control samples from healthy donors and cancer patients. TCRdb's table, derived via immunoSEQ multiplex PCR, lists solely in-frame clones and lacks some. The data show more than 150,000 clones, 90% to 95% seen once. Looked up from germline, CDR1 is MGHRA and CDR2 is YSYEKL. CDR3 length equals 16 residues. The germline V and J ends were trimmed by 3 bases and 0 bases, with 12 bases remaining between them. The chain joins TRBV4-1 to TRBJ1-3; D call uncertain. The receptor was isolated from a man between 18 and 29 years old in good health. Material: blood. Here the CDR3 reads CASSQRNESSGNTIYF. Written as DNA, the CDR3 is TGCGCCAGCAGCCAGCGCAATGAGAGCTCTGGAAACACCATATATTTT.